These 18 T cell receptor beta chains originate from one sample sequenced in a study of shared clonotypes between healthy human individuals. The repertoire was sequenced with immunoSEQ multiplex PCR; TCRdb's copy has only in-frame clones and lacks some. The sample holds fewer than 200,000 clones; 90% to 95% are singletons and the top ten take 0.067%. Input material: naive CD4+ T cells sorted from blood. The sample's subset: CD45RA+ positively selected. The receptors were sampled from a woman aged 25 to 39 in good health.

The chain recombines TRBV5-4 with TRBJ2-7; TRBD1 matches at 10 bases. CDR1 and CDR2 (germline): SGHNT, YYREEE (reference sequence). The junction had 10 bases not matched to a gene; V was cut back by 4 bases and J by 6 bases. The CDR3 is 15 residues long. CDR3 protein: CASSTGTGALGEQYF. The CDR3 nucleotides are TGTGCCAGCAGCACTGGGACAGGGGCGCTGGGCGAGCAGTACTTC.

The chain combines TRBV28 with TRBJ1-5, with D maybe TRBD1 (6 bases). V lost 7 bases, J lost 8 bases, and 21 bases lay in between. This CDR3 comprises 15 residues. Germline V CDR1 and CDR2: MDHEN, SYDVKM. Written as DNA, the CDR3 is TGTGCCAGCACTGGCGCAGGGGTCCCTAAGGAGCCCCAGCATTTT. Its protein is CASTGAGVPKEPQHF.

The chain couples TRBV7-9 to TRBJ2-3; D ambiguous. V lost 1 base, J lost 7 bases, and 27 bases lay in between. The CDR3 loop spans 19 amino acids. Germline values: CDR1 SEHNR, CDR2 FQNEAQ (reference sequence). The CDR3 region is CASSLGYMGVGPGGNTQYF. The CDR3 bases are TGTGCCAGCAGCTTAGGGTATATGGGCGTCGGACCCGGCGGAAATACGCAGTATTTT.

The chain is built from TRBV5-1 and TRBJ2-5; D possibly corresponds to TRBD2 (6 bases). In germline, CDR1 is SGHRS, CDR2 YFSETQ. V lost 1 base and J 1 base, leaving 8 bases between the germline ends. The length of the CDR3 is 14 residues. Here the CDR3 reads CASSLWRAQETQYF. DNA for the CDR3: TGCGCCAGCAGCTTGTGGAGGGCCCAAGAGACCCAGTACTTC.

This chain connects TRBV7-9 to TRBJ2-7; possible D gene TRBD1, 6 bases. V gave up 3 bases and J gave up 7 bases, with 19 bases separating them. The CDR3 spans 15 residues. Germline CDR1 SEHNR, CDR2 FQNEAQ (reference sequence). CDR3 DNA: TGTGCCAGCAGCTTCGCCGACAGGAGTTGGCGGGAGCAGTACTTC. Translating it yields CASSFADRSWREQYF.

The chain is built from TRBV27 and TRBJ1-1; D not certain. CDR1 and CDR2 (germline): MNHEY, SMNVEV (reference sequence). V lost 3 bases and J 4 bases, leaving 12 bases between the germline ends. The CDR3 covers 14 residues. CDR3 residues: CASSFGGSGTEAFF. CDR3 sequence (DNA): TGTGCCAGCAGTTTTGGAGGGTCCGGCACTGAAGCTTTCTTT.

This sequence joins TRBV5-6 and TRBJ2-2; a possible D gene is TRBD2 (5 bases). The V end lost 5 bases, the J end lost 0 bases, and 11 bases lay between the germline ends. The CDR3 contains 15 residues. Germline CDR1 and CDR2: SGHDT and YYEEEE. This chain's CDR3 is CASRSGLSNTGELFF. CDR3 bases: TGTGCCAGCAGGTCCGGACTTTCGAACACCGGGGAGCTGTTTTTT. Full variable domain (outside the CDR3, taken from reference TRBV5-6 and TRBJ2-2): DAGVTQSPTHLIKTRGQQVTLRCSPKSGHDTVSWYQQALGQGPQFIFQYYEEEERQRGNFPDRFSGHQFPNYSSELNVNALLLGDSALYLCASRSGLSNTGELFFGEGSRLTVL.

The chain uses TRBV2 and TRBJ1-3; 9 bases line up with TRBD1. In germline, CDR1 is SNHLY, CDR2 FYNNEI. V shed 5 bases and J 8 bases; nucleotides not matched to a gene: 10. The CDR3 is made up of 15 amino acids. In DNA, the CDR3 is TGTGCCAGCAGTTCCCTTTGGACAGGGGCGGACACCATATATTTT. This gives the protein CASSSLWTGADTIYF.

The chain is built from TRBV18 and TRBJ1-4; D remains unclear. Trimming cost V 4 bases and J 6 bases, with 9 bases left between them. The CDR3 sequence is 13 residues long. The V gene's germline CDR1 is KGHSH and CDR2 LQKENI. CDR3 DNA: TGTGCCAGCTCACTCCGTACCGATGAAAAACTGTTTTTT. Encoded protein: CASSLRTDEKLFF.

V gene TRBV18 combines with J gene TRBJ2-6; maybe TRBD2 (6 bases). Germline V gene data show CDR1 as KGHSH and CDR2 as LQKENI. CDR3 length: 17 amino acids. The V end was cut by 10 bases, the J end by 0 bases, with 19 bases between. CDR3: CATGAGTPRSGANVLTF. In DNA form, the CDR3 reads TGTGCCACGGGAGCAGGGACGCCGCGCTCTGGGGCCAACGTCCTGACTTTC.

This chain links TRBV7-9 with TRBJ1-1, with a tentative D call TRBD1 (6 bases). The germline gives CDR1 SEHNR, CDR2 FQNEAQ (reference sequence). Trimming stripped 4 bases from V and 3 bases from J, with 18 bases between. CDR3 length: 16 residues. The CDR3 sequence: CASSSQRDTKYTEAFF. In DNA form, the CDR3 reads TGTGCCAGCAGCTCACAACGGGACACGAAATACACTGAAGCTTTCTTT.

The chain joins TRBV11-2 to TRBJ2-5, with D perhaps being TRBD1 or TRBD2 (5 bases each). The end of the DNA fits TRBJ2-7 better, so the J call may be wrong. The CDR3 totals 14 residues. Germline V gene lookup returns CDR1 SGHAT and CDR2 FQNNGV. CDR3 residues: CASSSGTDPYEQYF. CDR3 bases: TGTGCCAGCAGCTCGGGGACGGATCCCTACGAGCAGTACTTC.

The genes are TRBV27 and TRBJ1-3; no reliable D call. Germline CDR1 and CDR2: MNHEY and SMNVEV (reference sequence). The CDR3 loop spans 13 amino acids. V lost 0 bases and J 9 bases, leaving 9 bases between the germline ends. This CDR3 is CASSLSPDATIYF. The CDR3 bases are TGTGCCAGCAGTTTATCTCCAGACGCCACCATATATTTT.

The chain carries TRBV28 and TRBJ1-4, with 10 nucleotides matching TRBD1. With 5 bases clipped from V and 4 bases from J, the junction kept 4 bases outside the gene matches. This CDR3 has 15 residues. CDR1 is MDHEN and CDR2 is SYDVKM in the germline V gene. In nucleotides, the CDR3 is TGTGCCAGCAGTCGGACAGGGGGAGTTAATGAAAAACTGTTTTTT. The encoded protein is CASSRTGGVNEKLFF.

The chain employs TRBV19 and TRBJ1-2, with TRBD1 matching over 10 bases. Germline loops: CDR1 LNHDA, CDR2 SQIVND (reference sequence). Trimming at V came to 2 bases and at J to 7 bases, leaving 7 bases not matched to a gene. The CDR3 consists of 15 residues. The CDR3 nucleotides are TGTGCCAGTAGTATAAAGGGACAGGGGTTGCGTGGCTACACCTTC. It encodes CASSIKGQGLRGYTF.

The chain recombines TRBV5-1 with TRBJ1-3, with 7 bases fitting TRBD1. This CDR3 is built from 14 residues. Germline assignment: CDR1 SGHRS and CDR2 YFSETQ. Losses at the gene ends were 2 bases for V and 5 bases for J; bases not matched to a gene: 4. CDR3 protein: CASSLDRERNTIYF. The DNA of the CDR3 is TGCGCCAGCAGCTTAGACAGGGAGAGAAACACCATATATTTT.

This clone is a singleton in its sample. This rearrangement joins TRBV18 to TRBJ1-1; 7 nucleotides match TRBD1. CDR3 size: 13 residues. Germline V gene data show CDR1 as KGHSH and CDR2 as LQKENI. Trimming at V came to 5 bases and at J to 4 bases, leaving 4 bases not matched to a gene. CDR3 protein: CASSAGQITEAFF. The CDR3 region has the DNA TGTGCCAGCTCAGCGGGACAGATCACTGAAGCTTTCTTT.

The chain employs TRBV9 and TRBJ1-5; TRBD1 is a possible D gene (6 bases). The ends were cut back, 4 bases at V and 5 bases at J, with 10 bases in the middle. This CDR3 is 13 amino acids long. Germline CDR1 is SGDLS and CDR2 is YYNGEE. DNA for the CDR3: TGTGCCAGCAGCAAGGGACAAGATCAGCCCCAGCATTTT. Its translation is CASSKGQDQPQHF. The variable domain in full, with the rest retrieved from reference TRBV9 and TRBJ1-5, is DSGVTQTPKHLITATGQRVTLRCSPRSGDLSVYWYQQSLDQGLQFLIQYYNGEERAKGNILERFSAQQFPDLHSELNLSSLELGDSALYFCASSKGQDQPQHFGDGTRLSIL.